This record concerns one T cell receptor beta chain sequence. As yet, its antigen is unknown. These data come from a study of T cell responses to AZD1222 COVID-19 vaccine. About the study: Second-dose groups at about 4 or about 12 weeks were pooled.

From germline, CDR1 is MNHEY and CDR2 SVGAGI. With 6 bases removed from V and 4 bases from J, the gap between germline ends came to 18 bases. This CDR3 contains 15 residues. Study results and limitations: Repertoires were obtained only post-peak T cell response. Females outnumbered males among donors, who were mostly white British; clonal diversity was possibly underestimated. At study baseline, merely a handful of AZD1222 recipients were seropositive.

Method: immunoSEQ multiplex PCR; TCRdb's copy keeps in-frame clones and lacks some. Counted here are around 200,000 clones, approximately 86% occurring once; the ten biggest clones make up roughly 0.5%. This TCR was sampled from an adult in good health. This chain joins TRBV6-5 and TRBJ1-2; TRBD1 might be the D (6 bases). The sample was peripheral blood, taken on day 0 of AZD1222 vaccination. CDR3 DNA: TGTGCCAGCAGCCATCCGTACGACAGGACCTATGGCTACACCTTC. Amino acids: CASSHPYDRTYGYTF.